A single sample gave rise to the 30 T cell receptor beta chains below, sequenced in a study of human T cells and chemical hapten exposure. In TCRdb, the RACE reads were re-called with MiXCR into one record per CDR3 protein. In the table there are around 45,000 distinct CDR3 sequences, around 4.5% of which are singletons. Time point: healthy volunteer bleed at 2 weeks. The study extracted total RNA from unfractionated whole blood. Sequencing input: whole blood. These receptors were obtained from a human donor in good health. Some clones in this sample may be carry-over from other donors' samples.

This clonotype appeared many times. The chain combines TRBV6-1 with TRBJ1-1; 7 bases line up with TRBD1. The V gene's germline CDR1 is MNHNS and CDR2 SASEGT. The V gene end was trimmed by 4 bases and the J gene end by 7 bases; junction bases not matched to a gene: 15. CDR3 length equals 16 residues. The DNA of the CDR3 is TGTGCCAGCAGTGGCCGGGGACAGCGATTTACTCTTGAAGCTTTCTTT. Residues: CASSGRGQRFTLEAFF.

This clonotype was found many times. The chain recombines TRBV11-2 with TRBJ2-1, with D possibly TRBD2 on 6 matching bases. The V end lost 2 bases, the J end lost 9 bases, and 11 bases lay between the germline ends. Germline CDR1 and CDR2: SGHAT and FQNNGV. This CDR3 is 13 amino acids long. CDR3 coding DNA: TGTGCCAGCAGCTTACTTATGGGAGGTGAGCAGTTCTTC. Its protein product is CASSLLMGGEQFF. The whole variable domain, remainder taken from reference TRBV11-2 and TRBJ2-1, is EAGVAQSPRYKIIEKRQSVAFWCNPISGHATLYWYQQILGQGPKLLIQFQNNGVVDDSQLPKDRFSAERLKGVDSTLKIQPAKLEDSAVYLCASSLLMGGEQFFGPGTRLTVL.

This clonotype was detected only once. This chain links TRBV3-1 with TRBJ2-1; perhaps TRBD1 as D (6 bases). The V end was cut by 8 bases, the J end by 6 bases, with 17 bases between. The CDR3 runs 14 residues. Germline CDR1 LGHDT, CDR2 YNNKEL (reference sequence). CDR3 bases: TGTGCCAGCGGCCCAGGTCTACAGGGCAATGAGCAGTTCTTC. As protein: CASGPGLQGNEQFF.

The chain combines TRBV20-1 with TRBJ1-5, with a weak D call TRBD1 (5 bases). CDR1 is DFQATT and CDR2 is SNEGSKA in the germline V gene (reference sequence). CDR3 length: 15 residues. The V end was cut by 2 bases, the J end by 2 bases, with 13 bases between. The CDR3 DNA reads TGCAGTGCTAGACAAGGGACCGGGCGCAATCAGCCCCAGCATTTT. As protein: CSARQGTGRNQPQHF.

This clonotype was observed at least ten times. The chain has TRBV20-1 and TRBJ2-7; tentative D call: TRBD2 (5 bases). V was shortened by 4 bases and J by 2 bases, with 9 bases between the two germline ends. This CDR3 has 12 amino acids. Germline CDR1 is DFQATT and CDR2 is SNEGSKA (reference sequence). Here the CDR3 reads CSATRTAYEQYF. As DNA, the CDR3 is TGCAGTGCTACTAGGACTGCCTACGAGCAGTACTTC.

At least ten counts were recorded for this clonotype. The chain has TRBV28 and TRBJ1-1, with D hard to call. V shed 5 bases and J shed 8 bases, with 12 bases lying between them. CDR1 and CDR2 (germline): MDHEN, SYDVKM. The CDR3 has 12 amino acids. The CDR3 DNA follows: TGTGCCAGCAGTACCAGTTTAGAGGAAGCTTTCTTT. It translates to CASSTSLEEAFF.

This clonotype was counted only a few times. The rearrangement links TRBV5-8 to TRBJ1-1; TRBD1 agrees at 8 bases. V was pared by 2 bases and J by 7 bases, with 4 bases of the junction left unmatched. CDR3 length equals 13 residues. Per germline, CDR1 SGHTS and CDR2 YDEGEE. The CDR3 sequence is CASSLDRGGEAFF. CDR3 nucleotides: TGTGCCAGCAGCTTAGACAGGGGAGGTGAAGCTTTCTTT. Drawing the rest from reference TRBV5-8 and TRBJ1-1, the complete variable domain is EAGVTQSPTHLIKTRGQQATLRCSPISGHTSVYWYQQALGLGLQFLLWYDEGEERNRGNFPPRFSGRQFPNYSSELNVNALELEDSALYLCASSLDRGGEAFFGQGTRLTVV.

This clonotype was counted between two and nine times. V and J are TRBV20-1 and TRBJ2-1; 7 bases match TRBD2. The CDR3 is 16 residues long. Trimming at V came to 6 bases and at J to 2 bases, leaving 13 bases not matched to a gene. CDR1 and CDR2 (germline): DFQATT, SNEGSKA (reference sequence). CDR3 loop: CSAAAPLAATYNEQFF. In DNA form, the CDR3 reads TGCAGTGCCGCAGCCCCGCTAGCGGCCACCTACAATGAGCAGTTCTTC.

In nucleotides, the CDR3 is TGCAGTGCTAACGCTTTCTCTGGAAACACCATATATTTT. Residues: CSANAFSGNTIYF. The V and J genes are TRBV20-1 and TRBJ1-3; unclear D gene. Germline CDR1 DFQATT, CDR2 SNEGSKA (reference sequence). Trimming shortened V by 4 bases and J by 0 bases, and 7 bases separated the two germline ends. The CDR3 covers 13 residues.

In its sample, this clonotype was seen many times. This chain joins TRBV5-4 and TRBJ1-1; D call uncertain. The CDR3 covers 12 residues. The germline CDR1 and CDR2 sequences are SGHNT and YYREEE (reference sequence). The V gene lost 0 bases and the J gene lost 2 bases, with 2 bases spanning the gap. The chain's CDR3 is CASSLANTEAFF. The CDR3 DNA reads as TGTGCCAGCAGCTTGGCTAACACTGAAGCTTTCTTT. Looking up the rest from reference TRBV5-4 and TRBJ1-1 gives the full variable domain: ETGVTQSPTHLIKTRGQQVTLRCSSQSGHNTVSWYQQALGQGPQFIFQYYREEENGRGNFPPRFSGLQFPNYSSELNVNALELDDSALYLCASSLANTEAFFGQGTRLTVV.

In its sample, this clonotype was seen a few times. This chain links TRBV20-1 with TRBJ1-1; D unresolved. Germline V gene lookup returns CDR1 DFQATT and CDR2 SNEGSKA (reference sequence). The CDR3 is 14 residues long. Trimming cost V 1 base and J 1 base, with 10 bases left between them. The CDR3 sequence: CSARVKGGNTEAFF. In DNA, the CDR3 is TGCAGTGCTAGAGTGAAAGGAGGGAACACTGAAGCTTTCTTT.

The sample holds many counts of this clonotype. The chain couples TRBV4-2 to TRBJ2-3; D remains ambiguous. The CDR3 has 15 amino acids. Trimming took 0 bases from V and 2 from J, leaving 9 bases between them. CDR1 is LGHNA and CDR2 is YNFKEQ in the germline V gene. The CDR3 DNA reads as TGTGCCAGCAGCCAAGACTACCGACTCACAGATACGCAGTATTTT. Its protein product is CASSQDYRLTDTQYF.

This clonotype was recorded at least ten times. The chain links TRBV7-8 to TRBJ2-3; 7 nucleotides align to TRBD2. The V gene's germline CDR1 is SGHVS and CDR2 FQNEAQ. The length of the CDR3 is 16 residues. The ends lost 5 bases at V and 4 bases at J; junction bases unmatched: 12. The CDR3 sequence: CASSPWGGEVADTQYF. The CDR3 nucleotides read TGTGCCAGCAGCCCTTGGGGGGGTGAGGTGGCAGATACGCAGTATTTT.

This clonotype showed up many times. The chain is built from TRBV6-5 and TRBJ2-2; D possibly corresponds to TRBD2 (7 bases). Germline assignment: CDR1 MNHEY and CDR2 SVGAGI. The V and J ends lost 5 bases and 8 bases respectively, with 18 bases between them. This CDR3 comprises 15 residues. CDR3 coding DNA: TGTGCCAGCAGTCCTTACCGTGGGGGGGCGGGGGAGCTGTTTTTT. Translating gives CASSPYRGGAGELFF.

This clonotype was seen at least ten times. The chain uses TRBV28 and TRBJ2-6; D uncertain. V was clipped by 3 bases and J by 5 bases, with 14 bases between them. This CDR3 is built from 16 residues. Germline-derived CDR1 and CDR2 are MDHEN and SYDVKM. CDR3 sequence: CASSFRRFNRANVLTF. In nucleotides, the CDR3 is TGTGCCAGCAGTTTCCGACGGTTTAATAGGGCCAACGTCCTGACTTTC.

This clonotype showed up many times. This rearrangement joins TRBV6-6 to TRBJ2-2, with 9 nucleotides matching TRBD1. Trimming at V came to 7 bases and at J to 4 bases, leaving 7 bases not matched to a gene. Germline lookup yields CDR1 MNHNY and CDR2 SVGAGI (reference sequence). The CDR3 spans 15 residues. DNA for the CDR3: TGTGCCAGCATAACGGGACAGGGTAGCACCGGGGAGCTGTTTTTT. As protein: CASITGQGSTGELFF.

In this sample, this clonotype turned up many times. This chain links TRBV14 with TRBJ1-2, with no clear D. The CDR3 runs 12 residues. Trimming removed 2 bases from V and 0 bases from J, with 1 base in between. Germline values: CDR1 SGHDN, CDR2 FVKESK. As DNA, the CDR3 is TGTGCCAGCAGCCAACCTAACTATGGCTACACCTTC. Amino acid sequence: CASSQPNYGYTF.

This clonotype was seen a few times. The CDR3 loop reads CSARDGLALIYEQYF. The CDR3, as DNA: TGCAGTGCTAGAGATGGACTAGCCCTAATCTACGAGCAGTACTTC. The chain uses TRBV20-1 and TRBJ2-7, with TRBD2 matching over 8 bases. CDR3 length: 15 residues. Germline V gene lookup returns CDR1 DFQATT and CDR2 SNEGSKA (reference sequence). V lost 0 bases, J lost 3 bases, and 7 bases stayed unmatched.

The chain employs TRBV30 and TRBJ1-2; TRBD1 might be the D (5 bases). This CDR3 has 16 residues. Germline-derived CDR1 and CDR2 are GTSNPN and SVGIG (reference sequence). V was cut by 2 bases and J by 3 bases, with 19 bases left in between. The CDR3 protein is CAWSQVGLSRDYGYTF. CDR3 bases: TGTGCCTGGAGTCAAGTCGGGCTGAGCAGGGACTATGGCTACACCTTC.

This clonotype was observed at least ten times. This chain links TRBV24-1 with TRBJ2-7, with D perhaps matching TRBD2 (6 bases). CDR3 size: 13 residues. Germline CDR1 reads KGHDR; CDR2 reads SFDVKD. V was cut by 9 bases and J by 7 bases, with 18 bases left in between. CDR3 region: CATGTSLAREQYF. In DNA form, the CDR3 reads TGTGCCACCGGAACCTCACTAGCTCGGGAGCAGTACTTC.

This clonotype was detected ten times or more. J is TRBJ2-7 and V is TRBV28; D ambiguous. The germline gives CDR1 MDHEN, CDR2 SYDVKM. V was shortened by 6 bases and J by 0 bases, with 18 bases between the two germline ends. The length of the CDR3 is 16 residues. The CDR3 spells CASSAPWGRDSYEQYF. CDR3 sequence (DNA): TGTGCCAGCAGCGCCCCATGGGGTCGCGACTCCTACGAGCAGTACTTC.

This clonotype appeared many times. V and J are TRBV3-1 and TRBJ1-1, with D perhaps TRBD1 (5 bases). Germline V gives CDR1 LGHDT, CDR2 YNNKEL (reference sequence). This CDR3 is 17 amino acids long. V lost 5 bases, J lost 0 bases, and 19 bases lay in between. DNA of the CDR3: TGTGCCAGCAGCTCCGGGGAAAGAGGGGCTATGAACACTGAAGCTTTCTTT. It yields the protein CASSSGERGAMNTEAFF.

This clonotype has at least ten counts. The V gene is TRBV28, the J gene TRBJ2-1; 7 bases match TRBD2. This CDR3 is 18 amino acids long. Germline V gives CDR1 MDHEN, CDR2 SYDVKM. V gave up 3 bases and J gave up 2 bases; unmatched junction bases: 13. The DNA of the CDR3 is TGTGCCAGCAGTTTCCCGATGGGGGGGAGGGCCGCCTACAATGAGCAGTTCTTC. Protein product: CASSFPMGGRAAYNEQFF.

This clonotype has at least ten counts. The chain couples TRBV21-1 to TRBJ2-7; the table's TRBD1 call for D was not verified on the DNA. TRBV21-1 is a known pseudogene. This CDR3 is 19 amino acids long. In DNA, the CDR3 is TGTGCCAGCAGCAAAGCGCGGACCCTTCTTGGGGCCTTCTCCTACGAGCAGTACTTC. It codes for CASSKARTLLGAFSYEQYF.

At least ten counts were recorded for this clonotype. This chain links TRBV3-1 with TRBJ1-1; possibly TRBD1 for D (5 bases). The CDR3 is 15 residues long. Germline V gene data show CDR1 as LGHDT and CDR2 as YNNKEL (reference sequence). The ends were cut back, 1 base at V and 8 bases at J, with 17 bases in the middle. The CDR3 loop reads CASSQAGGNQREAFF. DNA of the CDR3: TGTGCCAGCAGCCAAGCCGGGGGAAATCAGAGGGAAGCTTTCTTT.

This clonotype rates as medium-sized. The chain uses TRBV7-2 and TRBJ1-5, with 7 bases that match TRBD1. CDR3 length: 14 residues. Per the germline V gene, CDR1 is SGHTA and CDR2 is FQGNSA. Trimming took 2 bases from V and 2 from J; bases not matched to a gene: 0. The CDR3 here is CASSLTGGNQPQHF. Here the CDR3 DNA reads TGTGCCAGCAGCTTAACAGGGGGCAATCAGCCCCAGCATTTT.

At least ten counts were recorded for this clonotype. The chain employs TRBV6-1 and TRBJ1-1; 10 nucleotides line up with TRBD1. The CDR3 covers 18 residues. Per the germline V gene, CDR1 is MNHNS and CDR2 is SASEGT. J was trimmed by 5 bases and V by 5 bases; bases with no gene match: 17. The CDR3 nucleotides read TGTGCCAGCAGTTTAGGGAGACAGGGGGCTAACCCCCTAACTGAAGCTTTCTTT. It yields the protein CASSLGRQGANPLTEAFF.

This clonotype turned up a few times. V usage is TRBV30 and J usage is TRBJ1-1; 7 bases fit TRBD1. From germline, CDR1 is GTSNPN and CDR2 SVGIG (reference sequence). The CDR3 runs to 14 residues. V was clipped by 2 bases and J by 6 bases; unmatched bases: 9. CDR3 nucleotide sequence: TGTGCCTGGAGTAAATTCCGGGACAGTCCTGAAGCTTTCTTT. Amino acids: CAWSKFRDSPEAFF.

This clonotype appeared many times. V gene TRBV10-1 combines with J gene TRBJ1-2, with 8 nucleotides matching TRBD1. After removal of 6 bases from V and 5 bases from J, the junction contained 8 bases not matched to a gene. Germline CDR1 is WNHNN and CDR2 is SYGVQD (reference sequence). This CDR3 has 14 amino acids. The CDR3 spells CASRPGTGLYGYTF. CDR3 bases: TGCGCCAGCAGGCCCGGGACAGGACTTTATGGCTACACCTTC.

The chain couples TRBV11-2 to TRBJ1-2, with D perhaps matching TRBD1 (6 bases). V dropped 5 bases and J dropped 6 bases, with 22 bases sitting between them. This CDR3 has 16 amino acids. Germline V gene lookup returns CDR1 SGHAT and CDR2 FQNNGV. CDR3: CASSQNLQGGIDGYTF. The CDR3 DNA reads as TGTGCCAGCAGCCAAAACTTACAGGGAGGCATTGATGGCTACACCTTC.